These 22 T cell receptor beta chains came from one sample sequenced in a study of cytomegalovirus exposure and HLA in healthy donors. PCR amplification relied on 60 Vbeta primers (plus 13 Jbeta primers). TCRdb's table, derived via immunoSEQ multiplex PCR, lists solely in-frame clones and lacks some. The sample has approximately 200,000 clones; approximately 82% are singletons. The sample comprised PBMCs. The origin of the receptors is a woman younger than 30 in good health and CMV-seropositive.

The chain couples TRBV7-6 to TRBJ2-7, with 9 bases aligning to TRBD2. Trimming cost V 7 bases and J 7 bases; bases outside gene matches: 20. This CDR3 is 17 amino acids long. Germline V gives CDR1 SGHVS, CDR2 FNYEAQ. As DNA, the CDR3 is TGTGCCAGCACCCCAAGGGGGCGACTAGCGGCCACATGGGAGCAGTACTTC. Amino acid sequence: CASTPRGRLAATWEQYF. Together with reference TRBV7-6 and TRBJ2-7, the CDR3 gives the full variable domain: GAGVSQSPRYKVTKRGQDVALRCDPISGHVSLYWYRQALGQGPEFLTYFNYEAQQDKSGLPNDRFSAERPEGSISTLTIQRTEQRDSAMYRCASTPRGRLAATWEQYFGPGTRLTVT.

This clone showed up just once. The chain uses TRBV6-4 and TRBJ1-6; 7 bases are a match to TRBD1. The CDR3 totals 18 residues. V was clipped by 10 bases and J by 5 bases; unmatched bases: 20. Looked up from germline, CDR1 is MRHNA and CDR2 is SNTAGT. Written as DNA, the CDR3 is TGTGCCACCCAGACAGGGATCCGAACCAAAAACCATAATTCACCCCTCCACTTT. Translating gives CATQTGIRTKNHNSPLHF.

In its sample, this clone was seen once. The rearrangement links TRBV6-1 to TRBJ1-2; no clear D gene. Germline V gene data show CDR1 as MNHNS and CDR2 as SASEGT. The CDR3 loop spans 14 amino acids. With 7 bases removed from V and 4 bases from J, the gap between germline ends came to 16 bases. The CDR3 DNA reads TGTGCCAGCAATAAACAGCAGGAGGCCTATGGCTACACCTTC. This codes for CASNKQQEAYGYTF.

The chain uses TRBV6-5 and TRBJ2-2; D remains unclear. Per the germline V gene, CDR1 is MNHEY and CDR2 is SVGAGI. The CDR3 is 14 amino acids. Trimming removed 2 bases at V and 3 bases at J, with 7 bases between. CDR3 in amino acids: CASSYGQYTGELFF. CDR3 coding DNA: TGTGCCAGCAGTTACGGGCAGTACACCGGGGAGCTGTTTTTT.

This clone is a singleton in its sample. CDR3 sequence reads: CTSKSRASGELFF. CDR3 coding DNA: TGCACCAGCAAATCCAGGGCTTCCGGGGAGCTGTTTTTT. The chain joins TRBV1 to TRBJ2-2; TRBD1 is the table's D call and was not checked against the DNA. TRBV1 is described as a pseudogene. The CDR3 is 13 amino acids.

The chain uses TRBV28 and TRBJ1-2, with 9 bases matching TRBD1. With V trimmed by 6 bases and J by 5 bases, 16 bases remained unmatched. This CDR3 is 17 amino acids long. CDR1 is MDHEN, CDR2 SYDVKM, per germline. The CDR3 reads CASSPIYHRGRWYGYTF. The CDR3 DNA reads TGTGCCAGCAGCCCAATCTACCACAGGGGGCGGTGGTATGGCTACACCTTC.

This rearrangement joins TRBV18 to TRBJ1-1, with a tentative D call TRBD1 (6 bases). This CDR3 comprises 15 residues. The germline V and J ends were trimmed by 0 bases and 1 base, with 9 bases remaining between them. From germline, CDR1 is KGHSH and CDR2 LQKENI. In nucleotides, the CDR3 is TGTGCCAGCTCACCACCGACAGGTGAGAACACTGAAGCTTTCTTT. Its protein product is CASSPPTGENTEAFF.

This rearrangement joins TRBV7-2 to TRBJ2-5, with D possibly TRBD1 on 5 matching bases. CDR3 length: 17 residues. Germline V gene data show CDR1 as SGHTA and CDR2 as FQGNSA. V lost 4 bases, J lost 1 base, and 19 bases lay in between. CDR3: CASSSRHRVGVQETQYF. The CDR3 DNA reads TGTGCCAGCAGCTCCCGACACAGAGTAGGGGTCCAAGAGACCCAGTACTTC. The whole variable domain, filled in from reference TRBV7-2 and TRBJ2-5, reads GAGVSQSPSNKVTEKGKDVELRCDPISGHTALYWYRQSLGQGLEFLIYFQGNSAPDKSGLPSDRFSAERTGGSVSTLTIQRTQQEDSAVYLCASSSRHRVGVQETQYFGPGTRLLVL.

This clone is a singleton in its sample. The CDR3 nucleotides are TGCAGTGCTAGAGATGGGGGGGAAGCTTTCTTT. Its protein product is CSARDGGEAFF. The V call is TRBV20-1, the J call TRBJ1-1, with D maybe TRBD1 (5 bases). Germline V lookup: CDR1 DFQATT, CDR2 SNEGSKA (reference sequence). V lost 0 bases and J lost 8, with 7 bases in between. CDR3 length: 11 amino acids.

CDR3 DNA: TGTGCCACCAGCAGAGTTGTAGGAAAAGCCCTAGGAGAAAAACTGTTTTTT. It is translated as CATSRVVGKALGEKLFF. The rearrangement uses TRBV15 and TRBJ1-4; D call uncertain. CDR3 size: 17 residues. V lost 1 base and J 8 bases, leaving 20 bases between the germline ends. CDR1 is LNHNV and CDR2 is YYDKDF in the germline V gene (reference sequence).

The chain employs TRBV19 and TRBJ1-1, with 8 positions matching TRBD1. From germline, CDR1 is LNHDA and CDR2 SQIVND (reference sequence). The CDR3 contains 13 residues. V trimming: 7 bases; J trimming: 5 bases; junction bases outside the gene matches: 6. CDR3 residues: CASNYRGETEAFF. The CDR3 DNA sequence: TGTGCCAGTAACTACAGGGGGGAAACTGAAGCTTTCTTT.

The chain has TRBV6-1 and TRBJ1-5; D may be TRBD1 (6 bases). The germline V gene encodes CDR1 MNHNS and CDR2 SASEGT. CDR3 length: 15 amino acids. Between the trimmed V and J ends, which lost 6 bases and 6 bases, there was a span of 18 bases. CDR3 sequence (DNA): TGTGCCAGCAGACAAGGCAGGGGATTCGGTCAGCCCCAGCATTTT. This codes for CASRQGRGFGQPQHF.

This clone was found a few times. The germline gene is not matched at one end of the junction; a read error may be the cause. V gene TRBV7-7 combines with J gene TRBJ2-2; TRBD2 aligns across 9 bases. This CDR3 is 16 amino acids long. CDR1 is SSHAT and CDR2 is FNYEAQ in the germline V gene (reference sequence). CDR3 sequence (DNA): TGTGCTAGCAGCTTAGTAGCGGGGGAGAACACCGGGGAGCTGTTTTTT. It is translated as CASSLVAGENTGELFF.

The CDR3 spells CASSLGPGYYNEQFF. The CDR3 DNA sequence: TGTGCCAGCAGCTTAGGGCCAGGGTACTACAATGAGCAGTTCTTC. The gene calls are TRBV7-6 and TRBJ2-1; tentative D call: TRBD1 (5 bases). Per the germline V gene, CDR1 is SGHVS and CDR2 is FNYEAQ. The CDR3 contains 15 residues. Trimming removed 1 base at V and 3 bases at J, with 10 bases between.

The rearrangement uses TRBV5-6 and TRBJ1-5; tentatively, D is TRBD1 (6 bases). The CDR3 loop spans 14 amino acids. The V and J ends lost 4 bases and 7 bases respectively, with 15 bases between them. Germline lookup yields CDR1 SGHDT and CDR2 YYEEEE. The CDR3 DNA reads TGTGCCAGCAGCCTTACAGGGTTCGCCCAGCCCCAGCATTTT. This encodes CASSLTGFAQPQHF.

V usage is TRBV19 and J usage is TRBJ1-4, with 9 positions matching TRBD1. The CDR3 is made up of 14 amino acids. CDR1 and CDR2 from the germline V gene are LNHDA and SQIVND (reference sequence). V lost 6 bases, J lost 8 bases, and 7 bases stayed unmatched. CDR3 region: CASRETGGGEKLFF. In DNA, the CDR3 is TGTGCCAGTAGAGAAACAGGGGGCGGGGAAAAACTGTTTTTT.

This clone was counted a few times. DNA for the CDR3: TGTGCCAGCAGCAATCGCCCTTTTGAGGGGGGGAATTCACCCCTCCACTTT. This translates into CASSNRPFEGGNSPLHF. This sequence joins TRBV21-1 and TRBJ1-6. TRBV21-1 is shown as a pseudogene. CDR3 length equals 17 residues.

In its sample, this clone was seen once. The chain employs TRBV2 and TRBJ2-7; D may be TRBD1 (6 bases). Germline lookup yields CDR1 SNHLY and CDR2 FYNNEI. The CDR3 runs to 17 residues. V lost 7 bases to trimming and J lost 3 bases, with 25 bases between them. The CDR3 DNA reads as TGTGCCAGCAATCTACCCCCAGGGACACCCTACTACTACGAGCAGTACGTC. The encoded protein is CASNLPPGTPYYYEQYV.

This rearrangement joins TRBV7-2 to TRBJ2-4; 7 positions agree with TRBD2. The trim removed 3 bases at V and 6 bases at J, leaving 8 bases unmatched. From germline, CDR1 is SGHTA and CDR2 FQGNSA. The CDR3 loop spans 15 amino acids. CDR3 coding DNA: TGTGCCAGCAGCTTGGGGTCGTGGGGGGGAAACATTCAGTACTTC. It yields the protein CASSLGSWGGNIQYF. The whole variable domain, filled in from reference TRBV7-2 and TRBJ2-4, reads GAGVSQSPSNKVTEKGKDVELRCDPISGHTALYWYRQSLGQGLEFLIYFQGNSAPDKSGLPSDRFSAERTGGSVSTLTIQRTQQEDSAVYLCASSLGSWGGNIQYFGAGTRLSVL.

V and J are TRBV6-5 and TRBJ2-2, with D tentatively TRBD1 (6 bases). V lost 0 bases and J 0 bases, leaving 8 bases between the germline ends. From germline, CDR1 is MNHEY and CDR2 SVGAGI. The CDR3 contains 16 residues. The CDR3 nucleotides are TGTGCCAGCAGTTACTCGGGGGCCTCGAACACCGGGGAGCTGTTTTTT. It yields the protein CASSYSGASNTGELFF.

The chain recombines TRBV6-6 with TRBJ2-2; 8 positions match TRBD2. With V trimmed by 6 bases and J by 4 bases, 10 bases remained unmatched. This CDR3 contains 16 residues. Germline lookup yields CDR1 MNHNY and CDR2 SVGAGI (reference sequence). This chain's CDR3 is CASSPRLARGTGELFF. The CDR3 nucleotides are TGTGCCAGCAGCCCTCGACTAGCGAGAGGCACCGGGGAGCTGTTTTTT.

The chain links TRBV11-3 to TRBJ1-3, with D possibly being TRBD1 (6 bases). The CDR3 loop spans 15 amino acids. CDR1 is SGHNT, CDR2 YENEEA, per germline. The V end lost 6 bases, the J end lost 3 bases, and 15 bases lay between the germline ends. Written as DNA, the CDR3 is TGTGCCAGCAGACCAACACAGGGATATGGAAACACCATATATTTT. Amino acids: CASRPTQGYGNTIYF.